A selection of T cell receptor beta chains follows, all from one sample in a study of OX40 agonist ivuxolimab in advanced cancers. Assay used: immunoSEQ multiplex PCR; TCRdb lists only in-frame clones, some missing. There are some 46,000 clones in the sample; around 88% occur only once, and more than 13% lies in the top ten. Source: CD4+ or CD8+ T cells sorted from blood, taken in a trial of the OX40 agonist ivuxolimab. The origin of the receptors is an adult with an advanced solid tumor such as melanoma, head and neck, liver or kidney cancer. Both conserved end residues are part of each CDR3. D genes are given only for firm matches. Clone size is not always given. Where it is, it says once, few, many or a class for expanded clones.

J,D,size,V,DNA,CDR3
TRBJ2-3,-,-,TRBV7-2,TGTGCCAGCAGCTTAGGGTGGGAGGCCCTCACAGATACGCAGTATTTT,CASSLGWEALTDTQYF
TRBJ1-4,-,-,TRBV6-6,TGTGCCAGCAGTCATCTCCGAACTAATGAAAAACTGTTTTTT,CASSHLRTNEKLFF
TRBJ2-1,-,once,TRBV12-5,TGTGCTAGTGCCTTCCACAATGAGCAGTTCTTC,CASAFHNEQFF
TRBJ2-7,TRBD1,-,TRBV6-6,TGTGCCAGCAGCGACCGGGACAGTTCCTACGAGCAGTACTTC,CASSDRDSSYEQYF
TRBJ2-7,TRBD2,-,TRBV19,TGTGCCAGTAGTATACTAGCGGGTACCTACGAGCAGTACTTC,CASSILAGTYEQYF
TRBJ1-1,-,-,TRBV11-3,TGTGCCAGCAGCTTACGGAGGAACACTGAAGCTTTCTTT,CASSLRRNTEAFF
TRBJ2-5,TRBD2,-,TRBV4-1,TGCGCCAGCAGCCGGGGACTAGCGGCGTCTCAAGAGACCCAGTACTTC,CASSRGLAASQETQYF
TRBJ2-5,-,-,TRBV7-2,TGTGCCAGCAGCCTAGGGGGGGGCCGGGAGACCCAGTACTTC,CASSLGGGRETQYF
TRBJ1-1,TRBD1,-,TRBV6-6,TGTGCCAGCAGTTACCAAGGGACAGCTGAAGCTTTCTTT,CASSYQGTAEAFF
TRBJ1-4,-,few,TRBV28,TGTGCCAGCATCCAACTGGGGGGAACTAATGAAAAACTGTTTTTT,CASIQLGGTNEKLFF
TRBJ2-5,-,-,TRBV9,TGTGCCAGCAGCGTCGAGGGACTTCGGGAGACCCAGTACTTC,CASSVEGLRETQYF
TRBJ2-7,TRBD2,-,TRBV9,TGTGCCAGCAGCGTAGCTATTGGCGGGAGGCCCTACGAGCAGTACTTC,CASSVAIGGRPYEQYF
TRBJ2-6,TRBD1,-,TRBV11-1,TGTGCCAGCAGCAACAGGGGCTCTGGGGCCAACGTCCTGACTTTC,CASSNRGSGANVLTF
TRBJ1-1,TRBD1,few,TRBV18,TGTGCCAGCTCTCTCACAGGGGGCAGGTTGGACACTGAAGCTTTCTTT,CASSLTGGRLDTEAFF
TRBJ1-1,-,-,TRBV14,TGTGCCAGCAGCCAAGCCCCGAGCACTGAAGCTTTCTTT,CASSQAPSTEAFF
TRBJ2-1,TRBD2,-,TRBV7-9,TGTGCCAGCAGTTCTAGCGGGAATTACAATGAGCAGTTCTTC,CASSSSGNYNEQFF
TRBJ2-2,TRBD2,-,TRBV7-9,TGTGCCAGCAGCCTGGGACTAGCGGGAGGGCCCGGGGAGCTGTTTTTT,CASSLGLAGGPGELFF
TRBJ1-1,-,-,TRBV18,TGTGCCAGCTCACCTGGGGTGAACACTGAAGCTTTCTTT,CASSPGVNTEAFF
TRBJ1-2,TRBD1,-,TRBV11-2,TGTGCCAGCAGCACGACAGGGGGCCGGGTGGATGGCTACACCTTC,CASSTTGGRVDGYTF
TRBJ2-3,-,once,TRBV6-6,TGTGCCAGCAGTTACTCGATACGGCGGTATTTT,CASSYSIRRYF
TRBJ2-3,TRBD1,-,TRBV29-1,TGCAGCGTCAGACAGGGGGCAGATACGCAGTATTTT,CSVRQGADTQYF
TRBJ2-1,-,-,TRBV11-2,TGTGCCAGCAGCTTGAGTACCAATGAGCAGTTCTTC,CASSLSTNEQFF
TRBJ2-5,-,-,TRBV5-5,TGTGCCAGCAGCGCGGGACAGCTCCAAGAGACCCAGTACTTC,CASSAGQLQETQYF
TRBJ2-7,-,-,TRBV4-1,TGCGCCAGCAGCCAAGGCCCCGGGACGGCCTCCTACGAGCAGTACTTC,CASSQGPGTASYEQYF
TRBJ2-7,TRBD1,-,TRBV7-2,TGTGCCAGCAGCCCACTGGGGGGGACAGGGACCTACGAGCAGTACTTC,CASSPLGGTGTYEQYF
TRBJ1-5,TRBD1,-,TRBV19,TGTGCCAGTAGTATGGCGACAGGGGATATTCAGCCCCAGCATTTT,CASSMATGDIQPQHF
TRBJ2-2,-,-,TRBV5-6,TGTGCCAGCAGCTTTAGGGAGCTTGGGAGCGGGGAGCTGTTTTTT,CASSFRELGSGELFF
TRBJ2-1,-,once,TRBV15,TGTGCCACCAGCAGAGATAATGGACAAAATGAGCAGTTCTTC,CATSRDNGQNEQFF
TRBJ1-1,-,-,TRBV29-1,TGCAGCGCATCCAGTCCCCAGACCCCCCGAGCTTTCTTT,CSASSPQTPRAFF
TRBJ1-1,-,-,TRBV10-3,TGTGCCATCAGCGAGTACAACACTGAAGCTTTCTTT,CAISEYNTEAFF
TRBJ2-7,-,-,TRBV21-1,TGTGCCAGTGGAGGGGGTAACGACGAGCAGTACTTC,CASGGGNDEQYF
TRBJ2-1,-,-,TRBV27,TGTGCCAGCAGTTATGGGGCACGGCAGTTCTTC,CASSYGARQFF